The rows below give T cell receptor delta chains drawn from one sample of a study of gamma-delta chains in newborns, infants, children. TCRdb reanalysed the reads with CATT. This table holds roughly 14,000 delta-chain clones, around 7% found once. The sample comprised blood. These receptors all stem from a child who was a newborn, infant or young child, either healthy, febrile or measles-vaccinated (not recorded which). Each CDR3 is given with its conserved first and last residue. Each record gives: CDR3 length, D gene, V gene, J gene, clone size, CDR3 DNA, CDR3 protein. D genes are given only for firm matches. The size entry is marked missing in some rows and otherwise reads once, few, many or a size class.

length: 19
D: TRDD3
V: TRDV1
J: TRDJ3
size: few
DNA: TGTGCTCTTGGGGAAAGGACTGGGGGATATATCTGGGACACCCGACAGATGTTTTTC
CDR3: CALGERTGGYIWDTRQMFF

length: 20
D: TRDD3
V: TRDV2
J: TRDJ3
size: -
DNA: TGTGCCTGTGACCTCGTACTGGGGGATATGAGCTCCTGGGACACCCGCCAGATGTTTTTC
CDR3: CACDLVLGDMSSWDTRQMFF

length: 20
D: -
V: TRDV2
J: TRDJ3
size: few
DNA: TGTGCCTGTGACACCGTAGTCAGGATGCCCCACTCCTGGGACACCCGACAGATGTTTTTC
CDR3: CACDTVVRMPHSWDTRQMFF

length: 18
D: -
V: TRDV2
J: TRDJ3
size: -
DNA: TGTGCCTGTGACACCGTGGTGGGGGTCTCCTGGGACACCCGACAGATGTTTTTC
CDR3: CACDTVVGVSWDTRQMFF

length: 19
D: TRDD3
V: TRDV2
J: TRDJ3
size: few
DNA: TGTGCCTGTGACACCGCTGGGGGATATAGCTCCTGGGACACCCGACAGATGTTTTTC
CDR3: CACDTAGGYSSWDTRQMFF

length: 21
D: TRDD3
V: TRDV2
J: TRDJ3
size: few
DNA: TGTGCCTGTGACAAAGTACTGGGGGATACAGTCGGCTCCTGGGACACCCGACAGATGTTTTTC
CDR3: CACDKVLGDTVGSWDTRQMFF

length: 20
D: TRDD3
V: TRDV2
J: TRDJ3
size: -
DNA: TGTGCCTGTGACACCCTTGTACTGGGGGATACGACCTGTGACACCCGCCAGATGTTTTTC
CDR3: CACDTLVLGDTTCDTRQMFF

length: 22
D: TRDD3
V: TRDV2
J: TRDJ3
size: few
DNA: TGTGCCTGTGACACATTAGGACTGGGGGATACAAGGCGCTCCTGGGACACCCGACAGATGTTTTTC
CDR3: CACDTLGLGDTRRSWDTRQMFF

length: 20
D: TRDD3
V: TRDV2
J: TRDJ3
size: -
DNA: TGTGCCTGTGACACCGTGGGGGGGATAACCAGCTCCTGGGACACCCGACAGATGTTTTTC
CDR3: CACDTVGGITSSWDTRQMFF

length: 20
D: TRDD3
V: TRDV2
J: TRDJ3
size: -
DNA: TGTGCCTGTGACAAGGTTCTGGGGGATACTCGCTCCTGGGACACCCGACAGATGTTTTTC
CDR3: CACDKVLGDTRSWDTRQMFF

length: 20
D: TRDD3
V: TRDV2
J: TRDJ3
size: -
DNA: TGTGCCTGTGACACCGTACTGGGGGACCACAGCTCCTGGGACACCCGACAGATGTTTTTC
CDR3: CACDTVLGDHSSWDTRQMFF

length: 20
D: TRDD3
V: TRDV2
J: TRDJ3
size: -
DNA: TGTGCCTGTGACACTGTACTGGGGGATACAAGCTCCTGGGACACCCGCCAGATGTTTTTC
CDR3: CACDTVLGDTSSWDTRQMFF

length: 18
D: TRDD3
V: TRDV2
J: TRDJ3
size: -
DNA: TGTGCCTGTGACTTGGTGGGGGAGAGCTCCTGGGACACCCGACAGATGTTTTTC
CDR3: CACDLVGESSWDTRQMFF

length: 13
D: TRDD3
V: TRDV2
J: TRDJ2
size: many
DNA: TGTGCCTGTTACTGGGGGATGACAGCACAACTCTTCTTT
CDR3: CACYWGMTAQLFF

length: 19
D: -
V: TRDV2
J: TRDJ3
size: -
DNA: TGTGCCTGTGACACCCTGGGGAGACCGAGCTCCTGGGACACCCGACAGATGTTTTTC
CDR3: CACDTLGRPSSWDTRQMFF

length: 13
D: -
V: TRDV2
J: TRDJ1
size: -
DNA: TGTGCCTGTGACTGGGGGTACACCGATAAACTCATCTTT
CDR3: CACDWGYTDKLIF

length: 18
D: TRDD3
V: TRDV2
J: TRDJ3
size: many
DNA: TGTGCCTGTGACACCGTGGGGGATTTGACCTGGGACACCCGACAGATGTTTTTC
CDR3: CACDTVGDLTWDTRQMFF

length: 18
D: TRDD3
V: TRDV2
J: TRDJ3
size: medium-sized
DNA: TGTGCCTGTGACAAAGTACTGGGGGGCTCCTGGGACACCCGACAGATGTTTTTC
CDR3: CACDKVLGGSWDTRQMFF

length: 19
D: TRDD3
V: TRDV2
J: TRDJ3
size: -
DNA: TGTGCCTGTGACTACTGGGGGAGGCTTCGCTCCTGGGACACCCGACAGATGTTTTTC
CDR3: CACDYWGRLRSWDTRQMFF

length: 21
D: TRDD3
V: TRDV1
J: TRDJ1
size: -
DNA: TGTGCTCTTGGGGACCAGTCAACCTTACTACGGGGGATACGTCAGTCCGATAAACTCATCTTT
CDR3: CALGDQSTLLRGIRQSDKLIF

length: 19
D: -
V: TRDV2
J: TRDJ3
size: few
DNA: TGTGCCTGTGACACCCCATGGGGGCCCAGCTCCTGGGACACCCGACAGATGTTTTTC
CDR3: CACDTPWGPSSWDTRQMFF

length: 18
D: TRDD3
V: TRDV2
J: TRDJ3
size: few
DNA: TGTGCCCGTGACAACTGGGGGCCACCCACCTGGGACACCCGACAGATGTTTTTC
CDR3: CARDNWGPPTWDTRQMFF

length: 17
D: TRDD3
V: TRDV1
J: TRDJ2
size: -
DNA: TGTGCTCTTGGGGAACCTGGGGATATACCTTTGACAGCACAACTCTTCTTT
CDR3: CALGEPGDIPLTAQLFF

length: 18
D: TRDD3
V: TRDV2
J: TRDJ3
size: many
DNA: TGTGCCTGTGACACGGGATACGCAGGCTCCTGGGACACCCGACAGATGTTTTTC
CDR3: CACDTGYAGSWDTRQMFF

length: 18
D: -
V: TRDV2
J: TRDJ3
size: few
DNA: TGTGCCTGTGACACCGCGGGGGGCAGCTCCTGGGACACCCGACAGATGTTTTTC
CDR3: CACDTAGGSSWDTRQMFF

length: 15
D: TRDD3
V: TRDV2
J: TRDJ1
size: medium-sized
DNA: TGTGCCTGTGACACCGTTGGGGGATACACCGATAAACTCATCTTT
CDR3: CACDTVGGYTDKLIF

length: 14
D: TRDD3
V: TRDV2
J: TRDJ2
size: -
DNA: TGTGCCTGTGACACCGTACTGGGGGATGCACAACTCTTCTTT
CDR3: CACDTVLGDAQLFF

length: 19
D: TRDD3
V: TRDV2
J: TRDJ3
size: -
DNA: TGTGCCTGTGACACCGTACTGGGGGGCTTCTCCTGGGACACCCGACAGATGTTTTTC
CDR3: CACDTVLGGFSWDTRQMFF

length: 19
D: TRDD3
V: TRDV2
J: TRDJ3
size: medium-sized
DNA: TGTGCCTGTGACACTCTGGGGGATACGCGCTCCTGGGACACCCGACAGATGTTTTTC
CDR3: CACDTLGDTRSWDTRQMFF

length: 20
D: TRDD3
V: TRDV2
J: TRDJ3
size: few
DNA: TGTGCCTGTGACACAGCTACTGGGGGATACGCGTCCTGGGACACCCGACAGATGTTTTTC
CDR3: CACDTATGGYASWDTRQMFF

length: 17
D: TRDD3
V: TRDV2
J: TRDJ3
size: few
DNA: TGTGCCTGTGACACTGGGGGATTGTCCTGGGACACCCGACAGATGTTTTTC
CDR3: CACDTGGLSWDTRQMFF

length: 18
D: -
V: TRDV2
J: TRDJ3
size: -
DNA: TGTGCCTGTGACACCGTAAGGGATCTCTCCTGGGACACCCGACAGATGTTTTTC
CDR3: CACDTVRDLSWDTRQMFF

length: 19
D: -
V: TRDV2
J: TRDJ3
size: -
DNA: TGTGCCTGTGACACCTTGGGGCCACTGAGCTCCTGGGACACCCGACAGATGTTTTTC
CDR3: CACDTLGPLSSWDTRQMFF

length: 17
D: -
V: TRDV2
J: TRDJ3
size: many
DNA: TGTGCCTGTGACACGTTCGGCCCCTCCTGGGACACCCGACAGATGTTTTTC
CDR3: CACDTFGPSWDTRQMFF

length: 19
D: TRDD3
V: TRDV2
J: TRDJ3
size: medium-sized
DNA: TGTGCCTGTGACAATACTGGGGGGCCGAGCTCCTGGGACACCCGACAGATGTTTTTC
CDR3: CACDNTGGPSSWDTRQMFF

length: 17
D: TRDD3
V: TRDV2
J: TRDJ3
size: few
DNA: TGTGCCTGTGACAGGGGGATTCGCTCCTGGGACACCCGACAGATGTTTTTC
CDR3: CACDRGIRSWDTRQMFF